This T cell receptor beta chain emerged from a study of control samples from healthy donors and cancer patients. TCRdb keeps only in-frame clones here, not all; method: immunoSEQ multiplex PCR. The data show 210,000 or so clones, around 90% seen once. CDR3 size: 15 residues. Germline V gene lookup returns CDR1 LNHDA and CDR2 SQIVND (reference sequence). With V trimmed by 6 bases and J by 4 bases, 8 bases remained unmatched. This chain connects TRBV19 to TRBJ1-5; TRBD1 agrees at 8 bases. The receptor's source is a young man in good health. The sample was blood. CDR3 region: CASSPSTGDNQPQHF. DNA of the CDR3: TGTGCCAGTAGCCCGTCGACAGGGGATAATCAGCCCCAGCATTTT.